Listed below are T cell receptor beta chains from one sample, sequenced in a study of neurological immune-mediated disorders. TCRdb redid the calling of the 5' RACE reads with MiXCR, one entry per CDR3 protein. The sample has roughly 48,000 distinct CDR3 sequences; around 25% are singletons. The sample consisted of PBMCs. These receptor sequences come from a woman in her 70s in good health. Both conserved end residues are part of each CDR3. Fields, in order: V gene, J gene, CDR3 protein.

TRBV7-9,TRBJ1-3,CASSPNTDTIYF
TRBV3-1,TRBJ1-2,CASSQDAGFSGYTF
TRBV20-1,TRBJ2-6,CSVNPPGANVLTF
TRBV29-1,TRBJ1-1,CSVDSGQVLNTEAFF
TRBV30,TRBJ1-1,CVWSLHRDTEAFF
TRBV5-6,TRBJ2-6,CASSTVNRDSRGANVLTF
TRBV9,TRBJ2-5,CASSELGQGIETQYF
TRBV5-1,TRBJ2-5,CASSLSSSSGGETQYF
TRBV6-1,TRBJ2-5,CASSGRRYQETQYF
TRBV12-3/TRBV12-4,TRBJ2-3,CASSFNLLGDTQYF
TRBV7-9,TRBJ2-5,CASSTSGTMEPQETQYF
TRBV5-1,TRBJ2-5,CASSRGSASGGTLQETQYF
TRBV5-5,TRBJ2-1,CASSLGQSSYNEQFF
TRBV29-1,TRBJ2-7,CSVAVGLQNPYEQYF
TRBV12-3/TRBV12-4,TRBJ2-4,CASSRDRNIQYF
TRBV4-1,TRBJ2-3,CASSQDLTIYTDTQYF
TRBV7-2,TRBJ2-5,CASSLGAAQETQYF
TRBV27,TRBJ2-1,CATRKNNEQFF
TRBV20-1,TRBJ2-7,CSARWTSGSDEQYF
TRBV5-1,TRBJ2-7,CASGGTAYYEQYF
TRBV20-1,TRBJ2-3,CSVRGTSGTDTQYF
TRBV4-1,TRBJ1-5,CASSQVVTSNQPQHF
TRBV5-1,TRBJ2-2,CASSLALSNTGELFF
TRBV20-1,TRBJ2-3,CSAREGTGSPDTQYF
TRBV5-1,TRBJ2-7,CASSLVETGGDEQYF
TRBV6-6,TRBJ2-3,CASRPTSGSLDTQYF
TRBV12-3/TRBV12-4,TRBJ2-1,CASSPSGGAKFF
TRBV7-3,TRBJ2-5,CASSSLGLEQETQYF
TRBV6-2/TRBV6-3,TRBJ2-2,CASTPGSLNTGELFF
TRBV7-9,TRBJ2-2,CASSPAWTNTGELFF
TRBV28,TRBJ1-6,CASSLRGRPNSPLHF
TRBV20-1,TRBJ2-2,CSARELGLSGELFF
TRBV27,TRBJ2-7,CASSYSGRYEQYF
TRBV7-6,TRBJ2-3,CASSRGSARATDTQYF
TRBV4-3,TRBJ2-1,CASSQEQVSCNEQFF
TRBV20-1,TRBJ2-3,CSATSGGMNTDTQYF
TRBV2,TRBJ2-3,CASRSHLAGLRTDTQYF
TRBV21-1,TRBJ2-7,CASSYSDSFDSYEQYF
TRBV11-2,TRBJ2-1,CASSLDYYHNEQFF
TRBV27,TRBJ2-3,CASSFRDRGNTDTQYF
TRBV29-1,TRBJ2-1,CSVEGTRLLEEQFF
TRBV20-1,TRBJ2-3,CSGARWSTDTQYF
TRBV24-1,TRBJ2-3,CATSGQGTDTQYF
TRBV5-1,TRBJ2-3,CASSFEDPSTDTQYF
TRBV10-3,TRBJ2-7,CAISLAGGFYEQYF
TRBV5-1,TRBJ2-5,CASSSDSHQETQYF
TRBV6-6,TRBJ2-7,CASSPIGQYEQYF
TRBV20-1,TRBJ1-1,CSAWLGAGNTEAFF
TRBV12-3/TRBV12-4,TRBJ2-2,CASSFFRTGELFF
TRBV5-5,TRBJ2-7,CASSLGTVNEQYF
TRBV7-2,TRBJ2-3,CASSLTGGASTDTQYF
TRBV29-1,TRBJ2-7,CSAQRGGASYEQYF
TRBV5-1,TRBJ1-2,CASSLGRTGGDGGYTF
TRBV7-2,TRBJ2-2,CASSLRTSGIGTGELFF
TRBV10-1,TRBJ1-1,CASSDPGGPEAFF
TRBV7-8,TRBJ2-4,CASSLASGLAKNIQYF
TRBV20-1,TRBJ2-7,CSASHSGKVYEQYF
TRBV3-1,TRBJ1-1,CASSQGGQGNTEAFF